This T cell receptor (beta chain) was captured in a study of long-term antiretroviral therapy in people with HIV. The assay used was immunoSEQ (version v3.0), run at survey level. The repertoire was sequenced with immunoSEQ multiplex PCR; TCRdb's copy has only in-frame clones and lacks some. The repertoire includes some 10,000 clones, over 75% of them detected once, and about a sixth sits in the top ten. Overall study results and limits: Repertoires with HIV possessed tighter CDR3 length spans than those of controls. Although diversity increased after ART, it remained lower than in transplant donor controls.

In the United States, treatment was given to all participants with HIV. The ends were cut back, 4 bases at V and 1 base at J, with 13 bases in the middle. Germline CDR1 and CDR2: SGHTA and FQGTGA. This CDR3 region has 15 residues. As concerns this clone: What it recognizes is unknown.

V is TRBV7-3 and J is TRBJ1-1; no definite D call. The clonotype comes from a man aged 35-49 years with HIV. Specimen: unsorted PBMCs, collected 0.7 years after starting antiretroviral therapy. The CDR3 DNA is TGTGCCAGCAGCTCCCCCCTTGCAGCGAACACTGAAGCTTTCTTT. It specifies CASSSPLAANTEAFF.